A selection of T cell receptor beta chains follows, all from one sample in a study of follicular helper T cells after annual influenza vaccination. This table comes from immunoSEQ multiplex PCR, and its TCRdb copy is limited to in-frame clones, with some not included. This table has 500 to 750 clones, about 80% appearing once. The specimen was CXCR5+ CD38+ circulating T follicular helper cells from blood, collected 7 days after influenza vaccination. Source of these receptors: an adult who received the influenza vaccine. Each CDR3 is given with its conserved first and last residue. A D gene is named only where the DNA matches it firmly. The size of a clone is reported for some rows only, either as once, few or many, or as a class for expanded clones.

J gene,V gene,D gene,clone size,CDR3 DNA,CDR3 protein
TRBJ2-5,TRBV30,-,-,TGTGCCTGGAGGAAAGCGGTCCCTGGGCAAGAGACCCAGTACTTC,CAWRKAVPGQETQYF
TRBJ2-3,TRBV10-3,-,-,TGTGCCATCAGTGCCCCCCGTGGTGGCACAGATACGCAGTATTTT,CAISAPRGGTDTQYF
TRBJ2-1,TRBV28,-,-,TGTGCCAGCAGAGTTCCGTTAGTGGATGAGCAGTTCTTC,CASRVPLVDEQFF
TRBJ2-7,TRBV18,-,-,TGTGCCAGCTCACCCGGGGCGGGGGCGGACGAGCAGTACTTC,CASSPGAGADEQYF
TRBJ1-2,TRBV6-6,-,once,TGTGCCAGCAGTTACTCAGGGCAGGGTGGGATTCATGGCTACACCTTC,CASSYSGQGGIHGYTF
TRBJ1-2,TRBV28,-,-,TGTGCCAGCAGGGTGTCCTATGGCTACACCTTC,CASRVSYGYTF
TRBJ1-5,TRBV6-6,-,-,TGTGCCAGCAGTAGCCAGGGTTTCGATCAGCCCCAGCATTTT,CASSSQGFDQPQHF
TRBJ2-4,TRBV7-2,-,once,TGTGCCAGCGGAAGAGACAGAAGAAACATTCAGTACTTC,CASGRDRRNIQYF
TRBJ1-2,TRBV6-6,-,-,TGTGCCAGCAGACGCGTGGCCTATGGCTACACCTTC,CASRRVAYGYTF
TRBJ1-2,TRBV10-1,-,-,TGCGCCACCCACAGGGTTGGCTACACCTTC,CATHRVGYTF
TRBJ2-7,TRBV30,-,-,TGTGCCTGGAGCGGTAATTTGCGGACCTACGAGCAGTACTTC,CAWSGNLRTYEQYF
TRBJ2-1,TRBV5-1,TRBD2,once,TGCGCCAGCAGCTTGGGGGCGGGAGCGGCGTACAATGAGCAGTTCTTC,CASSLGAGAAYNEQFF
TRBJ2-7,TRBV19,-,-,TGTGCCAGTAGCATGACGCGGGACGTTGCTTACGAGCAGTACTTC,CASSMTRDVAYEQYF
TRBJ2-2,TRBV18,-,-,TGTGCCAGCTCATCTCCAGGATCCCTGAACACCGGGGAGCTGTTTTTT,CASSSPGSLNTGELFF
TRBJ2-1,TRBV19,TRBD2,-,TGTGCCAGTAGTATAACAGCTAGCGGGGGTTTCGGTGAGCAGTTCTTC,CASSITASGGFGEQFF
TRBJ2-3,TRBV18,-,-,TGTGCCAGCTCATCAGCGACCACAGATACGCAGTATTTT,CASSSATTDTQYF
TRBJ1-1,TRBV6-5,-,-,TGTGCCAGCAGAGAATCGGGAACGAACACTGAAGCTTTCTTT,CASRESGTNTEAFF
TRBJ2-5,TRBV6-6,-,-,TGTGCCAGCAGGAATGAAGGGGCGTCGCAAGAGACCCAGTACTTC,CASRNEGASQETQYF
TRBJ2-3,TRBV18,-,-,TGTGCCAGCTCACTTAACCGTTTGGACACAGATACGCAGTATTTT,CASSLNRLDTDTQYF
TRBJ1-1,TRBV19,-,-,TGTGCCAGTAGTATAGAGTTGAACACTGAAGCTTTCTTT,CASSIELNTEAFF
TRBJ2-6,TRBV5-6,-,-,TGTGCCAGCGCGTCCGACAATAGTCACAAAGCGGGCCAACGTCCTGACTTC,CASASDNSHKAGQRPDF
TRBJ1-2,TRBV7-9,-,-,TGTGCCAGCAGCTCGAGAACAGACAGGTCTGCTGGCTACACCTTC,CASSSRTDRSAGYTF
TRBJ2-5,TRBV2,-,-,TGTGCCAGCCCCAATTCCGCAGGTGGGGAGACCCAGTACTTC,CASPNSAGGETQYF
TRBJ2-2,TRBV7-9,-,-,TGTGCCAGCTATGGGCTCGACACCGGGGAGCTGTTTTTT,CASYGLDTGELFF
TRBJ1-2,TRBV7-2,-,few,TGTGCCAGCAGCCCGAAGGTCTATGGCTACACCTTC,CASSPKVYGYTF
TRBJ1-4,TRBV30,-,-,TGTGCCTGGAGCCCCGGGCAGGAGATAAAACTGTTTTTT,CAWSPGQEIKLFF
TRBJ1-1,TRBV11-2,-,-,TGTGCCAGCAGCTTCGGGTATCCGGACACTGAAGCTTTCTTT,CASSFGYPDTEAFF
TRBJ1-3,TRBV30,TRBD1,-,TGTGCCTGGAGTGGGGACAGGGGAACTGGAAACACCATATATTTT,CAWSGDRGTGNTIYF
TRBJ2-1,TRBV29-1,-,-,TGCAGCGTTGAAGATTGGGCGGACAATGAGCAGTTCTTC,CSVEDWADNEQFF
TRBJ1-2,TRBV6-1,TRBD1,-,TGTGCCAGCGTGGGACAGGGGGTGAATGGCTACACCTTC,CASVGQGVNGYTF
TRBJ1-2,TRBV4-1,-,-,TGCGCCAGCAGCCCCGGTGGGGGGACCAGGCAGGGCTACACCTTC,CASSPGGGTRQGYTF
TRBJ2-3,TRBV10-3,-,-,TGTGCCATCAGTGAGTCAGGGGGCACAGATACGCAGTATTTT,CAISESGGTDTQYF
TRBJ2-5,TRBV6-6,-,-,TGTGCCAGCGGACAGCAAGAGACCCAGTACTTC,CASGQQETQYF